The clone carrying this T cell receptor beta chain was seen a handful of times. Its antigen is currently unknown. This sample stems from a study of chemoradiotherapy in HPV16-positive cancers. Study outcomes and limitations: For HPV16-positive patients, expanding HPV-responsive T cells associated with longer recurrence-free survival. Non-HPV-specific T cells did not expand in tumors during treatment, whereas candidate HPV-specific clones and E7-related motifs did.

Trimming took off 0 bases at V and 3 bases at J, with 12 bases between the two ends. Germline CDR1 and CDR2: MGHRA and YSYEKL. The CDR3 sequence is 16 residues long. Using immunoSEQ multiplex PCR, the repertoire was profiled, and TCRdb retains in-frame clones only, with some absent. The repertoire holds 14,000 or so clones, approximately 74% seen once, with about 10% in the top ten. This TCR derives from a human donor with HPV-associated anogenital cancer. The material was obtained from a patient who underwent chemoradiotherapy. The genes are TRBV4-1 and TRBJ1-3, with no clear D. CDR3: CASSQDSLGYGNTIYF. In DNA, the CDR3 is TGCGCCAGCAGCCAAGATAGCCTGGGGTATGGAAACACCATATATTTT.